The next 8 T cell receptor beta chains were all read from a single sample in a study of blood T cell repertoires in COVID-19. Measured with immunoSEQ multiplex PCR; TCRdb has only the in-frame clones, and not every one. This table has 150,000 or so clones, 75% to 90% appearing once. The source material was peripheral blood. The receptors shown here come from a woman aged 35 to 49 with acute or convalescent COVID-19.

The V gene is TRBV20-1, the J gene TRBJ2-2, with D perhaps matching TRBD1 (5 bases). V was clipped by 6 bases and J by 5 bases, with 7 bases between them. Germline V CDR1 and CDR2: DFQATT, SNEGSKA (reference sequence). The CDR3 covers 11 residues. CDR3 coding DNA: TGCAGTGCCTCAGGGACCGGGGAGCTGTTTTTT. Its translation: CSASGTGELFF.

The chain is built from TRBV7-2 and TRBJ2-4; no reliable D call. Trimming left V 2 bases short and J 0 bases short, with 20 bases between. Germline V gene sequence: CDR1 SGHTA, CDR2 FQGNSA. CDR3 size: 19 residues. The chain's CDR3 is CASSLPSQLREIAKNIQYF. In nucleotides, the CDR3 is TGTGCCAGCAGCTTACCTAGTCAATTGCGAGAGATAGCCAAAAACATTCAGTACTTC.

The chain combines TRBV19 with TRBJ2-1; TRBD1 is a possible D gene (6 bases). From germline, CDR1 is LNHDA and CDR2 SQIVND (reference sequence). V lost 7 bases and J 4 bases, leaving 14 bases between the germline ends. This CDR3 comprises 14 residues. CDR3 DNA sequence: TGTGCCAGTAACAGGGCAGGAACGTACAATGAGCAGTTCTTC. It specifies CASNRAGTYNEQFF. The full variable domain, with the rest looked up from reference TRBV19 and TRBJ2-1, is DGGITQSPKYLFRKEGQNVTLSCEQNLNHDAMYWYRQDPGQGLRLIYYSQIVNDFQKGDIAEGYSVSREKKESFPLTVTSAQKNPTAFYLCASNRAGTYNEQFFGPGTRLTVL.

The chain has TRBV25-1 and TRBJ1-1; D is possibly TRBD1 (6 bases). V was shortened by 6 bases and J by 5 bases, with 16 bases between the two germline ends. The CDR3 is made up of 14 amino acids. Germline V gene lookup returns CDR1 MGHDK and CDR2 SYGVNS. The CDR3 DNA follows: TGTGCCAGCAGCCGACAAACAGGGTATACTGAAGCTTTCTTT. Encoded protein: CASSRQTGYTEAFF.

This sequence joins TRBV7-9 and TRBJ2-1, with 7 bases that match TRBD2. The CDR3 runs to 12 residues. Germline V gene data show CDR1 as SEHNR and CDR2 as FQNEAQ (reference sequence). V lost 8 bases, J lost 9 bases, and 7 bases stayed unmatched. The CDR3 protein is CASGGGFSEQFF. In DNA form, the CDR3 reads TGTGCCAGCGGGGGGGGTTTCAGTGAGCAGTTCTTC.

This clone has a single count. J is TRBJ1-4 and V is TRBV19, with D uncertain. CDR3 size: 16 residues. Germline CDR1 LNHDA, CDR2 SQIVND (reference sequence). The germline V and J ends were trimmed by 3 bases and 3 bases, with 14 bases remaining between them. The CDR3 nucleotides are TGTGCCAGTAGTATGGGTCCGCGACGGGCTAATGAAAAACTGTTTTTT. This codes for CASSMGPRRANEKLFF.

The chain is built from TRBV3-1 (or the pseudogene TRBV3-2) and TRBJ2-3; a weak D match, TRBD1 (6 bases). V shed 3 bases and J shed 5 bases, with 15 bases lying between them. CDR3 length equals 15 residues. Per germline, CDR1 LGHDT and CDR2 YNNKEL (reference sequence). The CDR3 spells CASSHLGRDKDTQYF. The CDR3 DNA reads TGTGCCAGCAGCCATCTCGGCAGGGACAAAGATACGCAGTATTTT.

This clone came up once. The CDR3 protein is CSVENQGMNTEAFF. The CDR3 coding sequence is TGCAGCGTTGAAAACCAGGGTATGAACACTGAAGCTTTCTTT. The V and J genes are TRBV29-1 and TRBJ1-1; D perhaps matches TRBD1 (5 bases). Trimming took 2 bases from V and 0 from J, leaving 10 bases between them. In germline, CDR1 is SQVTM, CDR2 ANQGSEA. There are 14 residues in the CDR3.